This T cell receptor (beta chain) was captured by sequencing in a study of control samples from healthy donors and cancer patients (TCRdb year 2020). Cut back by 0 bases and 0 bases, the V and J ends lie 21 bases apart. The germline V gene specifies SGDLS as CDR1 and YYNGEE as CDR2. The CDR3 sequence holds 19 residues, the cysteine and phenylalanine included. Of the read, only the CDR3 DNA is kept; its 57 bases are in frame from base 1. A remark on this clone: Which antigen it targets is not known. No base qualities exist here, and no much larger clone lies one base off it.

Libraries were made using the immunoSEQ multiplex PCR assay. Here the immuneACCESS table is served through TCRdb, limited to in-frame sequences with V and J called. Missing clones are a known gap in these copies; in checked studies unresolved V genes cover under half, and the rest lacks a known reason. In all, the sample holds fewer than 200,000 clones, and approximately 92% of those were seen once. The biggest ten clones account for roughly 4% of the sample. The rearrangement joined TRBV9 to TRBJ1-1, with the D segment identity uncertain. The source is a woman aged 55 to 70 in good health. The sample was blood. The DNA is as follows: TGTGCCAGCAGCGTAGGTAGGTGGTGTTATGAAATCGTGAACACTGAAGCTTTCTTT. It translates to CASSVGRWCYEIVNTEAFF. The entire variable domain, with the stretches around the CDR3 drawn from the reference TRBV9 and TRBJ1-1 proteins, is DSGVTQTPKHLITATGQRVTLRCSPRSGDLSVYWYQQSLDQGLQFLIQYYNGEERAKGNILERFSAQQFPDLHSELNLSSLELGDSALYFCASSVGRWCYEIVNTEAFFGQGTRLTVV.